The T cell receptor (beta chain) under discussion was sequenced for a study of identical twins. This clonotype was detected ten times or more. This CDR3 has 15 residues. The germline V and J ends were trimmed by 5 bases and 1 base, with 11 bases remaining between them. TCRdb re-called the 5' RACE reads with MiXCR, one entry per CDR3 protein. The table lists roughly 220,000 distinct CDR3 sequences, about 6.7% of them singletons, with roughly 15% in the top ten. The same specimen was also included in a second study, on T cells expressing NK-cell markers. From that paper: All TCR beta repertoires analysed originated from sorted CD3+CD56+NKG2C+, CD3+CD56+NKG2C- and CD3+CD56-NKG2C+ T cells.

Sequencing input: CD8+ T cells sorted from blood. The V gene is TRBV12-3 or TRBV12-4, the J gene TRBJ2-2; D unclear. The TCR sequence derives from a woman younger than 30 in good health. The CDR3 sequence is CASSTEEWNTGELFF. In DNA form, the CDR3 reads TGTGCCAGCAGTACAGAGGAGTGGAACACCGGGGAGCTGTTTTTT.